This is a list of T cell receptor beta chains from one sample in a study of blood T cell repertoires in COVID-19. Some clones are missing from TCRdb's copy, which holds only in-frame ones; the method was immunoSEQ multiplex PCR. This table has 150,000 to 200,000 clones, approximately 85% appearing once. The specimen was peripheral blood. All receptors come from a human donor with active or convalescent COVID-19. The donor label of this sample is uncertain. Each CDR3 is given with its conserved first and last residue. A D gene is named only where the DNA matches it firmly. Part of the rows lack a size; the others show once, few, many or a class for expanded clones.

d_call | j_call | v_call | clone_size | cdr3_aa | cdr3_nt
TRBD1 | TRBJ2-7 | TRBV25-1 | NA | CASSVQGAVEQYF | TGTGCCAGCAGTGTACAGGGGGCGGTGGAGCAGTACTTC
TRBD1 | TRBJ2-3 | TRBV9 | NA | CASSGAGGGTDTQYF | TGTGCCAGCAGCGGGGCAGGGGGAGGCACAGATACGCAGTATTTT
TRBD2 | TRBJ2-5 | TRBV5-1 | NA | CASSLSGGGPGTQYF | TGCGCCAGCAGCTTAAGCGGGGGTGGCCCCGGGACCCAGTACTTC
NA | TRBJ1-4 | TRBV25-1 | NA | CASSEQGNEKLFF | TGTGCCAGCAGTGAACAGGGAAATGAAAAACTGTTTTTT
NA | TRBJ1-5 | TRBV19 | NA | CASSTINGDQPQHF | TGTGCCAGTAGTACTATAAACGGGGATCAGCCCCAGCATTTT
TRBD2 | TRBJ2-1 | TRBV7-3 | NA | CASSFSSGRFNEQFF | TGTGCCAGCAGCTTCTCTAGCGGGAGGTTCAATGAGCAGTTCTTC
NA | TRBJ2-4 | TRBV9 | NA | CASSVGGVSIQYF | TGTGCCAGCAGCGTAGGTGGAGTCAGCATTCAGTACTTC
TRBD2 | TRBJ2-3 | TRBV11-3 | NA | CASSLIQLSQVAGAGDTQYF | TGTGCCAGCAGCTTAATCCAGCTAAGTCAAGTGGCGGGAGCGGGAGATACGCAGTATTTT
TRBD1 | TRBJ2-5 | TRBV7-6 | NA | CASSPRDSKETQYF | TGTGCCAGCAGCCCCCGGGACAGCAAAGAGACCCAGTACTTC
NA | TRBJ1-2 | TRBV3-1/TRBV3-2 | once | CASSQVGTGSGTF | NA
TRBD1 | TRBJ1-5 | TRBV7-2 | NA | CASSLVSGTGGNQPQHF | TGTGCCAGCAGCTTAGTTTCCGGGACAGGGGGCAATCAGCCCCAGCATTTT
NA | TRBJ2-3 | TRBV7-8 | NA | CASSLALKGSTDTQYF | TGTGCCAGCAGCTTAGCGCTTAAGGGGAGCACAGATACGCAGTATTTT
NA | TRBJ1-2 | TRBV7-9 | NA | CASSPPESVSYGYTF | TGTGCCAGCAGCCCCCCGGAGTCTGTGAGCTATGGCTACACCTTC
TRBD2 | TRBJ2-7 | TRBV19 | NA | CASSTPGAGGSEQYF | TGTGCCAGTAGTACCCCAGGGGCGGGAGGATCCGAGCAGTACTTC
TRBD2 | TRBJ2-1 | TRBV13 | NA | CASGDRGGMHEQFF | TGTGCCAGCGGGGACCGGGGGGGGATGCATGAGCAGTTCTTC
TRBD1 | TRBJ1-2 | TRBV7-9 | NA | CASSRRTGDKTNYGYTF | TGTGCCAGCAGCCGCAGGACAGGGGACAAAACTAACTATGGCTACACCTTC
NA | TRBJ2-3 | TRBV30 | NA | CAWAPGIDTQYF | TGTGCCTGGGCCCCGGGGATAGATACGCAGTATTTT
NA | TRBJ1-5 | TRBV4-1 | NA | CASSPHPGQSSNQPQHF | TGCGCCAGCAGCCCGCACCCGGGACAATCGAGCAATCAGCCCCAGCATTTT
NA | TRBJ1-1 | TRBV7-2 | once | CASSDWMNTEAFF | TGTGCCAGCAGCGACTGGATGAACACTGAAGCTTTCTTT